The rows below give T cell receptor beta chains drawn from one sample of a study of CD8+ T cells in alopecia areata. The data were produced by immunoSEQ multiplex PCR, yet TCRdb's version contains in-frame clones alone and is incomplete. The sample contains fewer than 110,000 clones, more than 75% of which appear only once. Sequenced material: CD8+ T cells sorted from blood, taken around week 34, from a patient treated with tofacitinib. These receptor sequences come from a human donor with alopecia areata. The CDR3 runs from the conserved cysteine through the conserved F or W. The size of a clone is reported for some rows only, either as once, few or many, or as a class for expanded clones.

j_gene,len,abundance,v_gene,CDR3aa
TRBJ2-1,17,.,TRBV2,CASSPASYRESYNEQFF
TRBJ2-6,15,.,TRBV5-6,CASSLALSGANVLTF
TRBJ1-5,14,.,TRBV9,CASSGGTYGQPQHF
TRBJ1-1,11,.,TRBV7-9,CASSSQGVAFF
TRBJ1-6,12,.,TRBV7-9,CASSSGTGIFHF
TRBJ1-2,16,.,TRBV27,CASSLSGKGPLYGYTF
TRBJ2-7,16,once,TRBV4-1,CASSHTPGQEHYEQYF
TRBJ2-1,11,.,TRBV9,CASSGIDEQFF
TRBJ2-2,18,once,TRBV19,CASSIGLAGGPLPGELFF
TRBJ2-7,15,.,TRBV27,CASSSPGTGGWEQYF
TRBJ1-1,17,.,TRBV27,CASSLRYRGGKGTEAFF
TRBJ2-5,15,once,TRBV19,CASSPDREGQETQYF
TRBJ2-1,13,once,TRBV7-9,CASSSGPDNEQFF
TRBJ2-7,14,.,TRBV2,CASTALTLSYEQYF
TRBJ2-7,13,.,TRBV29-1,CSVEDRGSYEQYF
TRBJ2-7,13,.,TRBV27,CASSLTSSYEQYF
TRBJ2-3,12,.,TRBV27,CASSSRADTQYF
TRBJ2-3,13,.,TRBV29-1,CSVIRGSTDTQYF
TRBJ2-3,17,.,TRBV4-2,CASSQDRIGLLSDTQYF
TRBJ1-2,15,.,TRBV30,CAWDHQGVRNYGYTF
TRBJ2-3,15,.,TRBV6-5,CASSYGFPATDTQYF
TRBJ2-7,14,.,TRBV27,CASSPGLGGYEQYF
TRBJ2-2,14,.,TRBV7-9,CASSRTANTGELFF
TRBJ2-1,15,.,TRBV11-2,CASSLGDPSGGEQFF
TRBJ2-7,14,.,TRBV7-9,CASSLPDRVDEQYF
TRBJ1-1,14,.,TRBV29-1,CSVEGVKGDTEAFF
TRBJ1-2,15,.,TRBV27,CASSLAKGIAYGYTF
TRBJ1-4,15,.,TRBV9,CASSVEGSNDEKLFF